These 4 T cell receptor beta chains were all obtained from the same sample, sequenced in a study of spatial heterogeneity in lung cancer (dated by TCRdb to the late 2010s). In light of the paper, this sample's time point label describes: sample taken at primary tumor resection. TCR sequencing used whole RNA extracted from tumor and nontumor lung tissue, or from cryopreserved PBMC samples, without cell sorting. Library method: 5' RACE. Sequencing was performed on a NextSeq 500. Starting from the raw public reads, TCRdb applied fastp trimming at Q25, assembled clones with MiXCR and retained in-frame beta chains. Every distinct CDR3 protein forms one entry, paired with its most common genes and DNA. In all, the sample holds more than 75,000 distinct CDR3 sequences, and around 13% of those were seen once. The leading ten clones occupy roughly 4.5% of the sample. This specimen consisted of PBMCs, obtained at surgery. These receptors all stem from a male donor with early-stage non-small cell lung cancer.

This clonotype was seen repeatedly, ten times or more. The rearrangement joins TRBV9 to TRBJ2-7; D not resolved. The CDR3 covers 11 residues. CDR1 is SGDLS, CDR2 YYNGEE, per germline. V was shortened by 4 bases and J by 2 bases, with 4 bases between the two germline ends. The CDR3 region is CASSTAYEQYF. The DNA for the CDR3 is TGTGCCAGCAGCACGGCCTACGAGCAGTACTTC.

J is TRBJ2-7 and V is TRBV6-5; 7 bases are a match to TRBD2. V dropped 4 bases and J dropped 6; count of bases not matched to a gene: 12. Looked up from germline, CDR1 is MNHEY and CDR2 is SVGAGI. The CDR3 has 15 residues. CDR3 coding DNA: TGTGCCAGCAGTTCTGGGGACTACCTTCCCGCCGAGCAGTACTTC. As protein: CASSSGDYLPAEQYF.

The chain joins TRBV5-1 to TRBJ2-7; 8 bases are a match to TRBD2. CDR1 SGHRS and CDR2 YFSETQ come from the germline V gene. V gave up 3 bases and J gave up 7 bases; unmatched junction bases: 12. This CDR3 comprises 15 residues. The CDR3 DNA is TGCGCCAGCAGCTCTGGGGGACTAGTCGGGAAAGAGCAGTACTTC. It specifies CASSSGGLVGKEQYF.

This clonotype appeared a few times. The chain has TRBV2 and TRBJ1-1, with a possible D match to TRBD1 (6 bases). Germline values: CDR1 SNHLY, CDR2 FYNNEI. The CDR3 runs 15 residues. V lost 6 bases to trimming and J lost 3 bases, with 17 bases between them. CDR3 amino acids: CASRLDRQVDTEAFF. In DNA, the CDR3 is TGTGCCAGCAGACTGGACAGACAGGTAGACACTGAAGCTTTCTTT.